This is a list of T cell receptor beta chains from one sample in a study of blood T cell repertoires in COVID-19. Data came from immunoSEQ multiplex PCR; TCRdb stores just in-frame clones and leaves some out. The data show about 190,000 clones, about three quarters seen once. Source material: peripheral blood. These receptors were collected from a woman over 75 with active or convalescent COVID-19. Each CDR3 is given without its conserved first and last residue. The size field is filled for only some rows; it gives once, few, many or a size class.

clone_size,v_call,j_call,cdr3_aa
.,TRBV2,TRBJ2-2,ASSEQILSTGELF
.,TRBV30,TRBJ1-1,AWSKGQLNTEAF
.,TRBV4-3,TRBJ2-6,ASSPEGHSGANVLT
.,TRBV18,TRBJ1-2,ASSPRAGTGEAGYT
few,TRBV28,TRBJ1-2,ASRTGLGGYT
.,TRBV9,TRBJ1-3,ASTDSFSGNTIY
.,TRBV10-1,TRBJ2-7,ASSEFAGQASEQY
.,TRBV19,TRBJ1-6,ASRSEAFSPLH
few,TRBV4-3,TRBJ1-6,ASSQDWRNSPLH
.,TRBV11-2,TRBJ1-1,ASRLNQGAEAF
.,TRBV5-4,TRBJ1-1,ASRPSGGNTEAF
few,TRBV3-1/TRBV3-2,TRBJ1-2,ASSPDRGRYT
.,TRBV27,TRBJ2-1,ASSFYPERNNEQF
.,TRBV6-2/TRBV6-3,TRBJ1-1,ASSPLDRGLTEAF
.,TRBV19,TRBJ2-3,ASSIGTGRTDTQY
.,TRBV5-1,TRBJ2-3,ASSLGGPADTQY
.,TRBV28,TRBJ1-2,ATRQQGAGGYT
once,TRBV7-8,TRBJ2-3,ASSFDLETSTDTQY
.,TRBV28,TRBJ1-2,ASSLLAGRNGYT
.,TRBV6-5,TRBJ2-7,ASSPPDSSYEQY
few,TRBV7-2,TRBJ1-1,ASSPGTAEAF
.,TRBV29-1,TRBJ1-2,SVAPGTGFGYT
.,TRBV6-6,TRBJ2-7,ASNLPGQTPREQY
.,TRBV19,TRBJ1-3,ASALGRRNTIY
.,TRBV30,TRBJ1-6,AWTKRGSPLH
once,TRBV2,TRBJ2-5,AKRVAIRGQRGETQY
.,TRBV7-2,TRBJ2-3,ASGGEGLTDTQY
.,TRBV28,TRBJ2-5,ASSDVAGVQETQY
.,TRBV5-1,TRBJ2-1,ASSPQMGGNNEQF
few,TRBV5-1,TRBJ2-5,ASSFLGQGVETQY
few,TRBV5-1,TRBJ1-1,ASSLVPQPNTEAF
.,TRBV15,TRBJ2-3,ATSRDLGLSPTDTQY
.,TRBV12-3/TRBV12-4,TRBJ2-3,ASNRQGSDTQY
.,TRBV7-2,TRBJ1-3,ASSPPYLHSGNTIY
.,TRBV7-2,TRBJ1-2,ASSPGASLGTHT
.,TRBV6-6,TRBJ2-7,ASSPSGYRRGSSYEQY
.,TRBV27,TRBJ1-6,ASSRTGGSYNSPLH
.,TRBV25-1,TRBJ1-1,ASSARRDTKAEAF
.,TRBV3-1/TRBV3-2,TRBJ2-7,ASSPLWSEGARYGEQY
.,TRBV5-6,TRBJ2-5,ASSLGLGQGETQY
.,TRBV6-5,TRBJ1-4,ASRKRGHNEKLF